The present entry profiles one T cell receptor (beta chain) with its context. CDR3 length equals 12 residues. V shed 3 bases, J shed 14 bases, and the junction held 8 bases outside the gene matches. The germline V gene encodes CDR1 SGHNT and CDR2 YYREEE (reference sequence). Donors in Cohort 3 counted as recovered after two negative PCRs, clearance, or symptom resolution. This record comes from a study of blood T cell repertoires in COVID-19. On the study more broadly: From T cells, B-cell-depleted T cells, or PBMCs came the material, which was cDNA or gDNA.

The data were produced by immunoSEQ multiplex PCR, yet TCRdb's version contains in-frame clones alone and is incomplete. The repertoire holds some 160,000 clones, with approximately 80% as singletons. Input material: PBMCs or T cells enriched from blood (not recorded which). The chain couples TRBV5-4 to TRBJ2-1, with TRBD1 matching 7 bases. This TCR came from a woman between 45 and 65 years old who had recovered from COVID-19. The CDR3 is CASSYDRASEFF. As DNA, the CDR3 is TGTGCCAGCAGCTACGACAGGGCCAGCGAGTTCTTC.